The T cell receptor (beta chain) under discussion was sequenced for a study of post-analysis software for immune sequencing data. V was trimmed by 3 bases and J by 1 base, leaving 12 bases between them. The CDR3 is 14 amino acids. Germline-derived CDR1 and CDR2 are DFQATT and SNEGSKA (reference sequence). As for this clonotype: The antigen is undetermined.

The library was made from cDNA and included unique molecular identifiers. Input populations of roughly 1 to 10 million T cells gave rise to around 480,000 cDNA molecules. One entry per CDR3 protein, called by TCRdb with MiXCR from the PCR reads. The table lists fewer than 850,000 distinct CDR3 sequences, around 27% of them singletons. Overall study findings and caveats: Among roughly 5 TRBV segments more frequent in patients than controls were TRBV5-6, TRBV5-1 and TRBV20-1.

This TCR was sampled from a girl aged 10-17 years with multiple sclerosis. The sample comprised blood. This rearrangement joins TRBV20-1 to TRBJ2-5, with TRBD1 as a possible D gene (6 bases). The CDR3 is CSASTGTLQETQYF. DNA of the CDR3: TGCAGTGCTAGTACAGGGACCCTCCAAGAGACCCAGTACTTC.